A single sample gave rise to the 20 T cell receptor beta chains below, sequenced in a study of Graves' ophthalmopathy and Graves' hyperthyroidism. Investigators amplified TCR beta CDR3 regions from RNA transcripts. First-round RT-PCR employed HTBI primers, with a second-round multiplex PCR after it. MiXCR, run by TCRdb on the multiplex PCR reads, gives a single entry per CDR3 protein. The sample lists around 1,200,000 distinct CDR3 sequences; roughly two fifths were seen once. Sequenced input: peripheral blood or thyroid tissue (not recorded which). The receptors were sampled from an adult man with Graves' hyperthyroidism.

This clonotype was seen a few times. The chain employs TRBV20-1 and TRBJ2-5, with D unresolved. Germline V lookup: CDR1 DFQATT, CDR2 SNEGSKA (reference sequence). The CDR3 is 14 residues long. Trimming removed 5 bases from V and 1 base from J, with 14 bases in between. The CDR3 spells CSALPGEFQETQYF. The CDR3 DNA sequence: TGCAGTGCTCTGCCTGGCGAGTTCCAAGAGACCCAGTACTTC.

This clonotype appeared many times. V usage is TRBV12-3 or TRBV12-4 and J usage is TRBJ1-1; D is possibly TRBD1 (6 bases). V was cut by 4 bases and J by 11 bases, with 14 bases left in between. The CDR3 is 12 amino acids. In DNA, the CDR3 is TGTGCCAGCAGTTCAGGGGCCCGTGGGGCTTTCTTT. Protein sequence: CASSSGARGAFF.

At least ten counts were recorded for this clonotype. This chain joins TRBV7-8 and TRBJ2-7, with 9 bases aligning to TRBD2. Germline V gives CDR1 SGHVS, CDR2 FQNEAQ. Trimming removed 2 bases from V and 4 bases from J; junction bases left unmatched: 6. This CDR3 has 15 amino acids. CDR3 sequence reads: CASSLYLAGTYEQYF. CDR3 DNA: TGTGCCAGCAGCTTATACCTAGCGGGGACTTACGAGCAGTACTTC.

The genes are TRBV12-5 and TRBJ2-2; perhaps D is TRBD1 or TRBD2 (5 bases each). There are 18 residues in the CDR3. Germline CDR1 LGHNT, CDR2 FRNRAP. Trimming removed 0 bases at V and 7 bases at J, with 21 bases between. The CDR3 reads CASGLVPVWGNRGGELFF. The CDR3 bases are TGTGCTAGTGGTTTGGTACCGGTTTGGGGGAATCGTGGCGGGGAGCTGTTTTTT.

The CDR3 reads CASSGRTSGGQETQYF. The CDR3 DNA reads as TGTGCCAGCAGTGGACGGACTAGCGGGGGGCAAGAGACCCAGTACTTC. The chain combines TRBV9 with TRBJ2-5, with TRBD2 identical over 14 bases. The CDR3 sequence is 16 residues long. The V gene end was trimmed by 5 bases and the J gene end by 2 bases; junction bases not matched to a gene: 5. Germline assignment: CDR1 SGDLS and CDR2 YYNGEE.

This clonotype was counted at least ten times. This chain uses TRBV10-3 with TRBJ1-2; possibly TRBD1 for D (6 bases). V lost 9 bases and J lost 0, with 20 bases in between. This CDR3 has 16 residues. Germline V lookup: CDR1 ENHRY, CDR2 SYGVKD. This CDR3 reads CAIAVSAGAPNYGYTF. The CDR3 DNA is TGTGCCATTGCTGTATCCGCAGGGGCGCCTAACTATGGCTACACCTTC.

Concerning this clonotype itself: Just one base apart from a much larger clone, this may be a read error. V and J are TRBV19 and TRBJ1-5, with D perhaps matching TRBD1 (5 bases). V was pared by 6 bases and J by 9 bases, with 24 bases between. CDR1 and CDR2 (germline): LNHDA, SQIVND (reference sequence). The CDR3 extends over 16 amino acids. DNA for the CDR3: TGTGCCAGTAGATCTTCGGGGCAGGGTGGAGGGCGGCCCCAGCATTTT. Protein product: CASRSSGQGGGRPQHF.

This clonotype has at least ten counts. V is TRBV6-5 and J is TRBJ1-5; D is unclear. There are 13 residues in the CDR3. Deletions cut 5 bases from V and 9 bases from J, with 14 bases between. The germline V gene encodes CDR1 MNHEY and CDR2 SVGAGI. Written as DNA, the CDR3 is TGTGCCAGCAGTCCGATTTTGGGGTCGCCCCAGCATTTT. Residues: CASSPILGSPQHF.

This clonotype was recorded many times. The J gene is TRBJ2-7, the V gene TRBV29-1, with a weak D call TRBD2 (7 bases). The germline CDR1 and CDR2 sequences are SQVTM and ANQGSEA. V lost 4 bases to trimming and J lost 1 base, with 11 bases between them. The CDR3 sequence is 13 residues long. The CDR3 region has the DNA TGCAGCGTTGGAGGGGGGGGGTCCTACGAGCAGTACTTC. Translated: CSVGGGGSYEQYF.

This clonotype has a handful of counts. V usage is TRBV7-9 and J usage is TRBJ2-6, with a tentative D call TRBD1 (5 bases). The V gene lost 5 bases and the J gene lost 4 bases, with 12 bases spanning the gap. The germline V gene has CDR1 SEHNR and CDR2 FQNEAQ (reference sequence). The CDR3 is made up of 15 amino acids. DNA of the CDR3: TGTGCCAGCAGCCCACAGGCGGCCGGGGCCAACGTCCTGACTTTC. This sequence encodes CASSPQAAGANVLTF.

This clonotype was counted ten times or more. The chain carries TRBV7-2 and TRBJ2-7, with TRBD2 as a possible D gene (5 bases). V lost 7 bases, J lost 4 bases, and 14 bases lay in between. This CDR3 contains 13 residues. The germline V gene encodes CDR1 SGHTA and CDR2 FQGNSA. The CDR3 bases are TGTGCCAGCAACTGGTCCCGGGAATACGAGCAGTACTTC. Its protein is CASNWSREYEQYF.

In the case of this clonotype: A much larger clonotype is one base distant, so this may be a read error. The chain employs TRBV25-1 and TRBJ1-3, with D uncertain. Germline lookup yields CDR1 MGHDK and CDR2 SYGVNS. This CDR3 is 14 amino acids long. The ends were cut back, 5 bases at V and 4 bases at J, with 12 bases in the middle. DNA for the CDR3: TGTGCCAGCAGTTACGTCCAGTCAGGAAACACCATATATTTT. This codes for CASSYVQSGNTIYF.

In this sample, this clonotype turned up a few times. This chain connects TRBV7-9 to TRBJ2-5; TRBD1 agrees at 7 bases. The CDR3 extends over 14 amino acids. V dropped 6 bases and J dropped 4; count of bases not matched to a gene: 8. Germline-derived CDR1 and CDR2 are SEHNR and FQNEAQ (reference sequence). CDR3 coding DNA: TGTGCCAGCAGGACTACAGGGGACCCAGAGACCCAGTACTTC. Protein product: CASRTTGDPETQYF.

The chain links TRBV7-9 to TRBJ1-1; TRBD1 matches 9 bases. The CDR3 spans 15 residues. V shed 5 bases and J 8 bases; nucleotides not matched to a gene: 12. Germline assignment: CDR1 SEHNR and CDR2 FQNEAQ (reference sequence). The CDR3 DNA is TGTGCCAGCAGCCCAGACCCAACAGGGGGCGGAGAAGCTTTCTTT. Protein product: CASSPDPTGGGEAFF.

This clonotype was detected ten times or more. This sequence joins TRBV15 and TRBJ2-7; D perhaps matches TRBD1 (6 bases). Germline V gene lookup returns CDR1 LNHNV and CDR2 YYDKDF (reference sequence). The CDR3 runs 13 residues. The ends were cut back, 1 base at V and 5 bases at J, with 9 bases in the middle. The chain's CDR3 is CATSRAGDNEQYF. The CDR3 DNA follows: TGTGCCACCAGCAGAGCCGGGGACAACGAGCAGTACTTC.

The chain has TRBV6-1 and TRBJ2-2; 8 positions match TRBD1. V lost 8 bases and J lost 0; bases outside the gene matches: 8. Germline loops: CDR1 MNHNS, CDR2 SASEGT. The CDR3 covers 16 residues. The CDR3 nucleotides are TGTGCCAGCTCATCGCCACAGGGGGCGAACACCGGGGAGCTGTTTTTT. It codes for CASSSPQGANTGELFF.

A few counts support this clonotype. The germline gene is not matched at one end of the junction; a read error may be the cause. This chain joins TRBV7-7 and TRBJ2-1, with D possibly TRBD2 on 7 matching bases. The CDR3 totals 12 residues. The germline V gene has CDR1 SSHAT and CDR2 FNYEAQ (reference sequence). Here the CDR3 DNA reads TGCATAGCGGGTGGGGGGGCGCATGAGCAGTTCTTC. It yields the protein CIAGGGAHEQFF.

This clonotype was picked up many times. V and J are TRBV2 and TRBJ1-5; a possible D gene is TRBD1 (6 bases). V was cut by 7 bases and J by 8 bases, with 15 bases left in between. This CDR3 is 13 amino acids long. The germline gives CDR1 SNHLY, CDR2 FYNNEI. Here the CDR3 reads CASKPGGREPQHF. DNA of the CDR3: TGTGCCAGCAAACCCGGGGGGCGGGAGCCCCAGCATTTT.

The chain combines TRBV12-3 or TRBV12-4 with TRBJ1-2; unclear D gene. V lost 4 bases, J lost 2 bases, and 11 bases lay in between. The CDR3 contains 14 residues. The DNA of the CDR3 is TGTGCCAGCAGTTGGGCAGGAGCAAACTATGGCTACACCTTC. It yields the protein CASSWAGANYGYTF.

The chain recombines TRBV9 with TRBJ2-7, with 8 bases lining up with TRBD1. V dropped 4 bases and J dropped 2; count of bases not matched to a gene: 11. CDR3 length: 16 amino acids. Germline assignment: CDR1 SGDLS and CDR2 YYNGEE. The CDR3 DNA follows: TGTGCCAGCAGCATAGGGGACGGGACAGGCACCTACGAGCAGTACTTC. This translates into CASSIGDGTGTYEQYF.